This T cell receptor (beta chain) comes out of a study of blood T cell repertoires in COVID-19. At the level of the study: Both acute and convalescent COVID-19 samples were obtained from the United States, Italy and Spain. Sources were T cells, B-cell-depleted T cells, or PBMCs; the material itself was cDNA or gDNA.

The V end was cut by 6 bases, the J end by 1 base, with 14 bases between. The germline V gene has CDR1 MDHEN and CDR2 SYDVKM. The CDR3 totals 15 residues. Original handling: Estimated nucleated cell counts came from reference gene primer amplification. TCRdb's table, derived via immunoSEQ multiplex PCR, lists solely in-frame clones and lacks some. From that table come the V and J calls and clone size; the DNA was used to work out D and trimming. The table has 150,000 to 200,000 clones, 92% seen once. Sequencing was carried out using peripheral blood. The TCR originated in a man aged 30 to 45 with COVID-19, enrolled during active disease. This chain links TRBV28 with TRBJ2-3; the D gene is possibly TRBD1 (5 bases). CDR3 sequence: CASSLKDTRTDTQYF. For the CDR3, the DNA is TGTGCCAGCAGCCTTAAGGACACCCGCACAGATACGCAGTATTTT.